The 3 T cell receptor beta chains below all came from one sample that was sequenced in a study of cytomegalovirus exposure and HLA in healthy donors. Vbeta (60) and Jbeta (13) primers were used in the PCR. Assay: immunoSEQ multiplex PCR; the TCRdb copy retains only in-frame clones and omits some. The sample lists 150,000 to 200,000 clones; roughly three quarters were seen once. The sample consisted of PBMCs. These receptors were obtained from a man aged 18 to 29 in good health and CMV-seropositive.

The rearrangement links TRBV11-2 to TRBJ2-3; 7 bases map to TRBD2. The length of the CDR3 is 15 residues. V trimming: 5 bases; J trimming: 3 bases; junction bases outside the gene matches: 8. Germline values: CDR1 SGHAT, CDR2 FQNNGV. CDR3 nucleotides: TGTGCCAGCAGCCCCGGGGCTAGCGGAACAGATACGCAGTATTTT. Translating gives CASSPGASGTDTQYF.

V is TRBV4-1 and J is TRBJ2-3, with D uncertain. Trimming stripped 1 base from V and 2 bases from J, with 19 bases between. CDR1 MGHRA and CDR2 YSYEKL come from the germline V gene. The CDR3 runs to 18 residues. The CDR3, as DNA: TGCGCCAGCAGCCAAGGTCTATCCGGAGCCCGCCACACAGATACGCAGTATTTT. It is translated as CASSQGLSGARHTDTQYF.

The chain is built from TRBV28 and TRBJ1-2; the match to TRBD1 covers 8 bases. V gave up 5 bases and J gave up 4 bases; unmatched junction bases: 3. CDR3 length: 13 residues. CDR1 and CDR2 from the germline V gene are MDHEN and SYDVKM. CDR3 nucleotide sequence: TGTGCCAGCAGTACCGGACAGGGCTATGGCTACACCTTC. As protein: CASSTGQGYGYTF.